This T cell receptor delta chain was recovered during a study of Vδ1+ human thymocytes. Extracted RNA was reverse transcribed into cDNA. The CDR3 regions were amplified by multiplex PCR from V-gene primers to a constant-region primer. TCRdb called clones from the multiplex PCR reads again using CATT. The sample lists under 25,000 delta-chain clones, about 8% occurring once. Whole-study findings and limits: Thymic TRG and TRD repertoires appeared highly polyclonal. Despite high sort purity, roughly a fifth of thymic T cell receptor delta sequences were Vdelta2.

As regards this clone: Its specificity is unknown.

The germline V and J ends were trimmed by 3 bases and 0 bases, with 14 bases remaining between them. CDR3 size: 16 residues. Germline lookup yields CDR1 TSWWSYY and CDR2 QGS. The rearrangement links TRDV1 to TRDJ1; D unclear. Sample: Vdelta1+ gamma-delta thymocytes from the thymus. As for subset: FACS-sorted CD3+ TCRalphabeta- TCRVdelta1+ TCRVdelta2- thymocytes. The receptor comes from a child younger than two who had congenital heart surgery. CDR3 loop: CALGDPDLAYTDKLIF. As DNA, the CDR3 is TGTGCTCTTGGGGATCCAGACCTAGCGTACACCGATAAACTCATCTTT.